These T cell receptor beta chains were read from a single sample in a study of Ad26.COV2.S vaccination and SARS-CoV-2 variants. Sequencing used immunoSEQ multiplex PCR; TCRdb keeps in-frame clones, though not all of them. The sample lists about 280,000 clones; around 87% were seen once. Sequencing used peripheral blood, obtained in a trial of Ad26.COV2.S vaccine versus placebo. These receptors were taken from a person between 18 and 59 years old who received the Ad26.COV2.S COVID-19 vaccine or a placebo. The conserved cysteine and the conserved F or W are not part of the CDR3 here.

CDR3,V
ASSLLFLSAYEQY,TRBV5-5
ASSFSVGPSYEQY,TRBV7-2
ASSDPAGSTDTQY,TRBV6-4
ASSLPGYGYT,TRBV5-4
ASSQGTGGRTGELF,TRBV4-3
ASTSRRAGEKLF,TRBV6-5
AWTSLGARLNSPLH,TRBV30
ASSYGWKAEAF,TRBV6-5
ASTTSGSPSYEQY,TRBV3-1/TRBV3-2
AWTGQVPDNEQF,TRBV30
ASSRQSRSYEQY,TRBV19
ASSLSGTGQNIQY,TRBV27
AISKTGSLYEQY,TRBV10-3
ASSWRFSYEQY,TRBV7-3